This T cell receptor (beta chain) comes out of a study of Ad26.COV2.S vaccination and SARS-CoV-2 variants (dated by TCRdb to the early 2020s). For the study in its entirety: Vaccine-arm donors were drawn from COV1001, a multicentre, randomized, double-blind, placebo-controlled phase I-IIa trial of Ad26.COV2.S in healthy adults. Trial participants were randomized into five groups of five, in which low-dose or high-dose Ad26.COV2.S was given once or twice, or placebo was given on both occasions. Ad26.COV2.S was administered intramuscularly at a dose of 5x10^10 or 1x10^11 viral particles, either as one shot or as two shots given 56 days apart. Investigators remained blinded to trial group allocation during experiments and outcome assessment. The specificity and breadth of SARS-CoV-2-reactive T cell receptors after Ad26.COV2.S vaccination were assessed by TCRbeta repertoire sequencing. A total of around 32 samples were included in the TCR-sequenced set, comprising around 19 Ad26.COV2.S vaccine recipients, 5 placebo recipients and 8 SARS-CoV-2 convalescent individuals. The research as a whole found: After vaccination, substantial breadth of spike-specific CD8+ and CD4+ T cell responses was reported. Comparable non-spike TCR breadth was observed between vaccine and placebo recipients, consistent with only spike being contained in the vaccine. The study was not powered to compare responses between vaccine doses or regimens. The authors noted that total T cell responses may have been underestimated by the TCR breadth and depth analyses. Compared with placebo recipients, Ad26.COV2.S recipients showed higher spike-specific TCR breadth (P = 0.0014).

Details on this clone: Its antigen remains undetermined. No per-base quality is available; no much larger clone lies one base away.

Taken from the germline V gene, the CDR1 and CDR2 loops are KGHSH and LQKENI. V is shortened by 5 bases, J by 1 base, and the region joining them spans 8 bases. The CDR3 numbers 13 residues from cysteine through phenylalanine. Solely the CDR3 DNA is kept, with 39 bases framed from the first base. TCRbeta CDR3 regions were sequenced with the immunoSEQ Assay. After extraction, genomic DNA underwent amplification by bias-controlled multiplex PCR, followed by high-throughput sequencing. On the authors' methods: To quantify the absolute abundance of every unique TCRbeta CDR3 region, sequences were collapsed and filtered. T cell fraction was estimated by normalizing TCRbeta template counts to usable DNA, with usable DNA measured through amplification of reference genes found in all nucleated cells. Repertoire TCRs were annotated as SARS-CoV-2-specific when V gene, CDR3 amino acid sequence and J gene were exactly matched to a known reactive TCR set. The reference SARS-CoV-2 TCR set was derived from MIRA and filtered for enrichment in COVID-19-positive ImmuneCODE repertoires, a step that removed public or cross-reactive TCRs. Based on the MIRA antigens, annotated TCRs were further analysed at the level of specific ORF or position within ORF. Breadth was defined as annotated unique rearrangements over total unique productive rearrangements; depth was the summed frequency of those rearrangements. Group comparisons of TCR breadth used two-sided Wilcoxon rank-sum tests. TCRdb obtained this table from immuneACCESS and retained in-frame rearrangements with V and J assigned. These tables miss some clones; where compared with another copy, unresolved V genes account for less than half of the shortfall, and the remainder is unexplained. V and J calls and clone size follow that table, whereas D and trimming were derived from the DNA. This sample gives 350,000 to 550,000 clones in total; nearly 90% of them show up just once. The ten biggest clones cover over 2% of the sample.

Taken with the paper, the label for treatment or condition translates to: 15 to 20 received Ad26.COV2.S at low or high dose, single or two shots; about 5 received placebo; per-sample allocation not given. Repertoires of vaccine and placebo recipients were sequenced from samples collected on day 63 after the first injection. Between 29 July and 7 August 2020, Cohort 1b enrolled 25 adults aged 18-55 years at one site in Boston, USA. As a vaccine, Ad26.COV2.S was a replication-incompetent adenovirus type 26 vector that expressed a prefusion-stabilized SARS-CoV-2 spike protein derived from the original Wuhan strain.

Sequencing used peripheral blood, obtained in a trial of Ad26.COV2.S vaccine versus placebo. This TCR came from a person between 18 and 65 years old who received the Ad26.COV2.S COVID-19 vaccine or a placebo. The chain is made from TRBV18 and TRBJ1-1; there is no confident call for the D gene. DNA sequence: TGTGCCAGCTCATCCTCTGCGAACACTGAAGCTTTCTTT. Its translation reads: CASSSSANTEAFF.